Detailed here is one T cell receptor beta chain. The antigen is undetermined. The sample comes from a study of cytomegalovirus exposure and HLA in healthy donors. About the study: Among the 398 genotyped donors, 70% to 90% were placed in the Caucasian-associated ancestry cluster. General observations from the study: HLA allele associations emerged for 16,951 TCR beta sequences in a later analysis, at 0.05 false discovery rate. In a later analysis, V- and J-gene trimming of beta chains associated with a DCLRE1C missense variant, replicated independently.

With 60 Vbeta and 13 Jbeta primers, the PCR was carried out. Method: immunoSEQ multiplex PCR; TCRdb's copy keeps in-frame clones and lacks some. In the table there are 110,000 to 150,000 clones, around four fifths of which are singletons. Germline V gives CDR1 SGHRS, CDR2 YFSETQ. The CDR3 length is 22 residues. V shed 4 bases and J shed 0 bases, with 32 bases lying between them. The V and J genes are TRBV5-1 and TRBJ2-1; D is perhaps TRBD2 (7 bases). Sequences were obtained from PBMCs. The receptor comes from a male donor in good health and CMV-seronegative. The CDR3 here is CASSTGPPFAGAGISSYNEQFF. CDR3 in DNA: TGCGCCAGCAGCACGGGGCCCCCGTTCGCGGGGGCCGGAATAAGCTCCTACAATGAGCAGTTCTTC.